The 31 T cell receptor beta chains below were found in one sample sequenced in a study of cytomegalovirus exposure and HLA in healthy donors. Use of 60 Vbeta and 13 Jbeta primers characterized the PCR. Assay: immunoSEQ multiplex PCR; the TCRdb copy retains only in-frame clones and omits some. The table has tens of thousands of clones, approximately 61% seen once. The sample comprised PBMCs. These receptors were collected from a woman aged 45-60 years in good health and CMV-seropositive.

The chain carries TRBV25-1 and TRBJ1-3, with D possibly being TRBD1 (5 bases). Trimming took 2 bases from V and 0 from J, leaving 8 bases between them. Germline V gives CDR1 MGHDK, CDR2 SYGVNS. This CDR3 spans 15 amino acids. Written as DNA, the CDR3 is TGTGCCAGCAGTGAAGGGGCAGGCTCTGGAAACACCATATATTTT. This encodes CASSEGAGSGNTIYF.

J is TRBJ1-1 and V is TRBV7-3; possibly TRBD1 for D (6 bases). This CDR3 contains 15 residues. The V gene's germline CDR1 is SGHTA and CDR2 FQGTGA. Trimming removed 5 bases from V and 3 bases from J, with 16 bases in between. The CDR3 DNA follows: TGTGCCAGCAGCCGGGAGGGCGGGGGGCACACTGAAGCTTTCTTT. Amino acids: CASSREGGGHTEAFF.

This clone was counted a few times. As DNA, the CDR3 is TGTGCCAGCAGCTTGAAGGGGGCCGCCGAGCAGTACTTC. It codes for CASSLKGAAEQYF. The chain has TRBV5-5 and TRBJ2-7, with TRBD1 matching 7 bases. The germline gives CDR1 SGHKS, CDR2 YYEKEE (reference sequence). The CDR3 is made up of 13 amino acids. V lost 1 base to trimming and J lost 6 bases; unmatched junction nucleotides: 4. Filled out from reference TRBV5-5 and TRBJ2-7, the complete variable domain reads DAGVTQSPTHLIKTRGQQVTLRCSPISGHKSVSWYQQVLGQGPQFIFQYYEKEERGRGNFPDRFSARQFPNYSSELNVNALLLGDSALYLCASSLKGAAEQYFGPGTRLTVT.

CDR3 in DNA: TGTGCTAGTGGTCGGAACAGGGGAGAAGCTTTCTTT. It is translated as CASGRNRGEAFF. V gene TRBV12-5 combines with J gene TRBJ1-1; 7 bases map to TRBD1. CDR1 LGHNT and CDR2 FRNRAP come from the germline V gene. This CDR3 has 12 amino acids. Losses at the gene ends were 5 bases for V and 8 bases for J; bases not matched to a gene: 5.

J is TRBJ1-6 and V is TRBV23-1, with D tentatively TRBD1 (5 bases). TRBV23-1 is labeled an ORF, and its function is uncertain. V was pared by 11 bases and J by 7 bases, with 15 bases between. This CDR3 has 13 amino acids. CDR3 sequence reads: CARGGVWNSPLHF. CDR3 bases: TGCGCCCGGGGGGGGGTTTGGAATTCACCCCTCCACTTT.

A single count supports this clone. This chain joins TRBV5-1 and TRBJ1-6, with 7 bases lining up with TRBD1. The CDR3 covers 13 residues. Trimming removed 5 bases from V and 7 bases from J; junction bases left unmatched: 3. CDR1 and CDR2 (germline): SGHRS, YFSETQ. CDR3 DNA sequence: TGCGCCAGCAGATGGGACAGCAATTCACCCCTCCACTTT. Protein product: CASRWDSNSPLHF.

The sample holds one count of this clone. The chain is built from TRBV6-5 and TRBJ1-1; D not resolved. V lost 5 bases and J 5 bases, leaving 9 bases between the germline ends. Germline-derived CDR1 and CDR2 are MNHEY and SVGAGI. This CDR3 has 12 amino acids. DNA of the CDR3: TGTGCCAGCAGTGGTTTGGCAACTGAAGCTTTCTTT. This encodes CASSGLATEAFF.

The gene calls are TRBV29-1 and TRBJ2-2; 9 bases fit TRBD2. The CDR3 consists of 15 residues. Germline V lookup: CDR1 SQVTM, CDR2 ANQGSEA. V dropped 3 bases and J dropped 1; count of bases not matched to a gene: 3. The DNA for the CDR3 is TGCAGCGTTGATCCTAGCGGGGAGAACACCGGGGAGCTGTTTTTT. Amino acid sequence: CSVDPSGENTGELFF.

The J gene is TRBJ1-1, the V gene TRBV5-1; 7 bases match TRBD1. The CDR3 is 17 amino acids. Germline assignment: CDR1 SGHRS and CDR2 YFSETQ. V shed 4 bases and J 0 bases; nucleotides not matched to a gene: 12. The CDR3 DNA follows: TGCGCCAGCAGCCTAGGGACAGCCAAAACCATGAACACTGAAGCTTTCTTT. This sequence encodes CASSLGTAKTMNTEAFF.

The J gene is TRBJ2-3, the V gene TRBV10-3; 8 bases are shared with TRBD2. CDR1 and CDR2 from the germline V gene are ENHRY and SYGVKD. After removal of 1 base from V and 8 bases from J, the junction contained 5 bases not matched to a gene. The CDR3 runs to 14 residues. The CDR3 region is CAISEWEAGGTQYF. The DNA for the CDR3 is TGTGCCATCAGTGAGTGGGAGGCGGGGGGTACGCAGTATTTT.

The count of this clone is one. This chain uses TRBV6-6 with TRBJ2-3, with 7 bases that match TRBD1. CDR1 is MNHNY, CDR2 SVGAGI, per germline (reference sequence). After removal of 6 bases from V and 4 bases from J, the junction contained 4 bases not matched to a gene. The length of the CDR3 is 13 residues. The CDR3 reads CASSPGQADTQYF. The CDR3 DNA follows: TGTGCCAGCAGCCCTGGACAGGCAGATACGCAGTATTTT.

For the CDR3, the DNA is TGTGCCAGCAGCTTGGGGGACACCTCCGAGCAGTACTTC. This sequence encodes CASSLGDTSEQYF. This chain joins TRBV5-5 and TRBJ2-7, with D possibly TRBD1 on 6 matching bases. The germline gives CDR1 SGHKS, CDR2 YYEKEE (reference sequence). V was shortened by 0 bases and J by 6 bases, with 10 bases between the two germline ends. The CDR3 consists of 13 residues.

V usage is TRBV10-1 and J usage is TRBJ1-2, with D possibly TRBD1 on 6 matching bases. The germline V and J ends were trimmed by 3 bases and 2 bases, with 10 bases remaining between them. The CDR3 sequence is 14 residues long. Germline assignment: CDR1 WNHNN and CDR2 SYGVQD (reference sequence). The CDR3 here is CASSDHTGNYGYTF. The CDR3 nucleotides read TGCGCCAGCAGTGACCATACAGGGAACTATGGCTACACCTTC.

The chain uses TRBV19 and TRBJ1-2; D might be TRBD1 (5 bases). CDR1 and CDR2 (germline): LNHDA, SQIVND (reference sequence). The CDR3 spans 14 residues. The ends were cut back, 3 bases at V and 7 bases at J, with 15 bases in the middle. The CDR3 is CASSMGPGQGGYTF. CDR3 in DNA: TGTGCCAGTAGTATGGGGCCCGGTCAGGGTGGCTACACCTTC.

This clone was seen only a few times. The chain recombines TRBV19 with TRBJ1-5; 8 bases are a match to TRBD1. Germline CDR1 and CDR2: LNHDA and SQIVND (reference sequence). The CDR3 is 13 residues long. The V gene end was trimmed by 8 bases and the J gene end by 6 bases; junction bases not matched to a gene: 6. As DNA, the CDR3 is TGTGCCAGTGGACAGGGCCCAATTCAGCCCCAGCATTTT. This codes for CASGQGPIQPQHF. The full variable domain, in which reference TRBV19 and TRBJ1-5 provide the parts outside the CDR3, is DGGITQSPKYLFRKEGQNVTLSCEQNLNHDAMYWYRQDPGQGLRLIYYSQIVNDFQKGDIAEGYSVSREKKESFPLTVTSAQKNPTAFYLCASGQGPIQPQHFGDGTRLSIL.

The chain joins TRBV9 to TRBJ2-3; D gene uncertain. This CDR3 comprises 17 residues. Trimming cost V 0 bases and J 2 bases, with 16 bases left between them. CDR1 and CDR2 (germline): SGDLS, YYNGEE. Written as DNA, the CDR3 is TGTGCCAGCAGCGTAGAGACTGCAACGGCCTACACAGATACGCAGTATTTT. Protein product: CASSVETATAYTDTQYF. Complete variable domain (other parts from reference TRBV9 and TRBJ2-3): DSGVTQTPKHLITATGQRVTLRCSPRSGDLSVYWYQQSLDQGLQFLIQYYNGEERAKGNILERFSAQQFPDLHSELNLSSLELGDSALYFCASSVETATAYTDTQYFGPGTRLTVL.

This clone was picked up a small number of times. The rearrangement uses TRBV11-1 and TRBJ2-7; weak D call: TRBD2 (6 bases). V lost 5 bases and J lost 7, with 15 bases in between. Germline-derived CDR1 and CDR2 are SGHAT and FQDESV (reference sequence). CDR3 length: 13 amino acids. The CDR3 sequence is CASSRLVWGEQYF. CDR3 DNA sequence: TGTGCCAGCAGCCGACTAGTTTGGGGAGAGCAGTACTTC. Full variable domain (missing parts from reference TRBV11-1 and TRBJ2-7): EAEVAQSPRYKITEKSQAVAFWCDPISGHATLYWYRQILGQGPELLVQFQDESVVDDSQLPKDRFSAERLKGVDSTLKIQPAELGDSAMYLCASSRLVWGEQYFGPGTRLTVT.

This clone has only a few counts. The J gene is TRBJ2-7, the V gene TRBV7-6, with 8 nucleotides matching TRBD1. The trim removed 5 bases at V and 6 bases at J, leaving 9 bases unmatched. The germline CDR1 and CDR2 sequences are SGHVS and FNYEAQ. The CDR3 extends over 14 amino acids. In DNA, the CDR3 is TGTGCCAGCAGCCCGAGTCGCGACAGGGGCGAGCAGTACGTC. Translated: CASSPSRDRGEQYV.

This clone is a singleton in its sample. This chain links TRBV19 with TRBJ1-1; D may be TRBD1 (6 bases). Germline CDR1 is LNHDA and CDR2 is SQIVND (reference sequence). V lost 3 bases and J 8 bases, leaving 7 bases between the germline ends. CDR3 length equals 11 residues. CDR3 sequence: CASSITGEAFF. DNA for the CDR3: TGTGCCAGTAGTATTACAGGGGAAGCTTTCTTT.

The chain carries TRBV27 and TRBJ1-5; no clear D. Looked up from germline, CDR1 is MNHEY and CDR2 is SMNVEV (reference sequence). The CDR3 loop spans 13 amino acids. Trimming cost V 5 bases and J 0 bases, with 5 bases left between them. The chain's CDR3 is CASSPSSNQPQHF. CDR3 DNA sequence: TGTGCCAGCAGTCCGAGTAGCAATCAGCCCCAGCATTTT.

The genes are TRBV4-2 and TRBJ2-6, with unresolved D. The CDR3 spans 14 residues. Between the trimmed V and J ends, which lost 0 bases and 5 bases, there was a span of 5 bases. Per the germline V gene, CDR1 is LGHNA and CDR2 is YNFKEQ. The CDR3 sequence is CASSQEIRANVLTF. The CDR3 DNA follows: TGTGCCAGCAGCCAAGAAATAAGGGCCAACGTCCTGACTTTC.

The genes are TRBV19 and TRBJ2-5, with a tentative D call TRBD2 (6 bases). Germline-derived CDR1 and CDR2 are LNHDA and SQIVND (reference sequence). This CDR3 is built from 15 residues. Trimming left V 5 bases short and J 2 bases short, with 15 bases between. Here the CDR3 reads CASSSPGDLQETQYF. Here the CDR3 DNA reads TGTGCCAGTAGTTCTCCGGGAGATTTACAAGAGACCCAGTACTTC. The full variable domain, rest sourced from reference TRBV19 and TRBJ2-5, is DGGITQSPKYLFRKEGQNVTLSCEQNLNHDAMYWYRQDPGQGLRLIYYSQIVNDFQKGDIAEGYSVSREKKESFPLTVTSAQKNPTAFYLCASSSPGDLQETQYFGPGTRLLVL.

This clone was detected only a few times. V usage is TRBV6-1 and J usage is TRBJ1-1, with 7 positions matching TRBD1. The CDR3 is 11 amino acids. Germline CDR1 is MNHNS and CDR2 is SASEGT. Trimming removed 4 bases from V and 11 bases from J; junction bases left unmatched: 4. The CDR3 DNA reads TGTGCCAGCAGTGGACAGGGTCCCGCTTTCTTT. It encodes CASSGQGPAFF.

The chain is built from TRBV6-1 and TRBJ1-1; TRBD1 aligns across 7 bases. Germline V gene sequence: CDR1 MNHNS, CDR2 SASEGT. The CDR3 has 15 amino acids. The ends lost 8 bases at V and 4 bases at J; junction bases unmatched: 13. DNA for the CDR3: TGTGCCAGCGGAACGGGGGACAGTCTCTTCACTGAAGCTTTCTTT. Residues: CASGTGDSLFTEAFF.

The chain couples TRBV10-1 to TRBJ1-4; D possibly corresponds to TRBD1 (5 bases). Germline V gene data show CDR1 as WNHNN and CDR2 as SYGVQD (reference sequence). Deletions cut 2 bases from V and 5 bases from J, with 24 bases between. The CDR3 covers 19 residues. CDR3 nucleotide sequence: TGCGCCAGCAGTGAGACTTTAACCCCCCAGGGTGGAGACAATGAAAAACTGTTTTTT. Protein: CASSETLTPQGGDNEKLFF.

CDR3 in DNA: TGTGCCAGCAGCTCCTACTTGGCGGCGAATGAAAAACTGTTTTTT. Translating gives CASSSYLAANEKLFF. The V gene is TRBV5-8, the J gene TRBJ1-4; no definite D call. The germline CDR1 and CDR2 sequences are SGHTS and YDEGEE. V lost 3 bases to trimming and J lost 5 bases, with 14 bases between them. This CDR3 spans 15 amino acids.

The chain is built from TRBV7-3 and TRBJ2-3, with TRBD2 identical over 9 bases. V was pared by 3 bases and J by 2 bases, with 3 bases of the junction left unmatched. From germline, CDR1 is SGHTA and CDR2 FQGTGA. There are 15 residues in the CDR3. CDR3 nucleotides: TGTGCCAGCAGCTTGACTAGCGGCGACACAGATACGCAGTATTTT. Translation: CASSLTSGDTDTQYF. Full variable domain (remainder filled in from reference TRBV7-3 and TRBJ2-3): GAGVSQTPSNKVTEKGKYVELRCDPISGHTALYWYRQSLGQGPEFLIYFQGTGAADDSGLPNDRFFAVRPEGSVSTLKIQRTERGDSAVYLCASSLTSGDTDTQYFGPGTRLTVL.

V is TRBV19 and J is TRBJ2-3; 8 bases line up with TRBD2. J gave up 5 bases and V 8 bases, and 6 bases lay outside the gene matches. Germline CDR1 LNHDA, CDR2 SQIVND (reference sequence). The CDR3 runs to 13 residues. DNA for the CDR3: TGTGCCAGTGGGACTGCGGGGGGAGATACGCAGTATTTT. Translated: CASGTAGGDTQYF.

As to this clone: One end of the junction is discordant with germline, which a read error may explain. The V gene is TRBV27, the J gene TRBJ2-3, with TRBD2 matching 9 bases. This CDR3 contains 14 residues. Germline CDR1 reads MNHEY; CDR2 reads SMNVEV (reference sequence). The CDR3 DNA is TGTGCCCGCAGTATCTCTAGCGGGGCAGATACGCAGTATTTT. It encodes CARSISSGADTQYF.

The V and J genes are TRBV27 and TRBJ2-7; 9 bases align to TRBD2. The CDR3 is 17 amino acids. Germline V lookup: CDR1 MNHEY, CDR2 SMNVEV (reference sequence). The V and J ends lost 4 bases and 0 bases, in that order; junction bases with no gene match: 10. This CDR3 is CASSSPLGRGGSYEQYF. The CDR3 region has the DNA TGTGCCAGCAGTTCACCCCTTGGGCGGGGGGGCTCCTACGAGCAGTACTTC.

This chain links TRBV11-1 with TRBJ1-1; unclear D gene. The V and J ends lost 1 base and 2 bases respectively, with 5 bases between them. The germline V gene encodes CDR1 SGHAT and CDR2 FQDESV (reference sequence). This CDR3 contains 13 residues. Here the CDR3 reads CASSLGSNTEAFF. The CDR3 coding sequence is TGTGCCAGCAGCTTAGGGAGCAACACTGAAGCTTTCTTT.